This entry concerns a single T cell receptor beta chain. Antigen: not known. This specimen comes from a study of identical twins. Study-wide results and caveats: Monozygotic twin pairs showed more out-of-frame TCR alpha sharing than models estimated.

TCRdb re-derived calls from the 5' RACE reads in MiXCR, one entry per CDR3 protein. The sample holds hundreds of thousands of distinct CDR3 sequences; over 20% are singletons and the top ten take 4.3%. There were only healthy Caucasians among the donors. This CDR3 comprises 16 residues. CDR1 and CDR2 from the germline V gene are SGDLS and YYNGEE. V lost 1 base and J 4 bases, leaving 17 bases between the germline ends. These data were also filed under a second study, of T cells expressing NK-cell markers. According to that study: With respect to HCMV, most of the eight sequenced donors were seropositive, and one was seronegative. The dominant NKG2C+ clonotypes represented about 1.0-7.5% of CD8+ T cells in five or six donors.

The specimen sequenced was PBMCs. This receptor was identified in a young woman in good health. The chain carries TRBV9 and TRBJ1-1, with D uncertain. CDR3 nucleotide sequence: TGTGCCAGCAGCGTAAACCCCTATGGGGTGGGCACTGAAGCTTTCTTT. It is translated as CASSVNPYGVGTEAFF.